This T cell receptor beta chain stems from a study of T-cell reconstitution after alpha-beta-depleted transplantation in children (dated by TCRdb to about 2016). For context, the study as a whole: The study quantitatively tracked T-cell immune reconstitution after TCRalphabeta/CD19-depleted allogeneic hematopoietic cell transplantation in children using TCR repertoire profiling. Summary of the overall study and its limitations: Apparently early alphabetaT-cell count recovery about two months after transplant reportedly relied on only several hundred rapidly expanded clones derived from non-depleted graft cells. Over the following months the frequencies of hyperexpanded clones went down, and after one year T-cell counts and TCRbeta diversity were mostly credited to newly produced T cells. In some patients, the high TCRbeta diversity seen at day 60 was put down to recipient T cells and intrathymic progenitors that had survived conditioning.

Sequences MGHRA (CDR1) and YSYEKL (CDR2) are obtained from the germline V gene. Including cysteine and phenylalanine, the CDR3 has 14 amino acids. CDR3 DNA is the only sequence kept; it has 42 bases, read in frame from the first base. V is cut by 0 bases and J by 6 bases, and the space between the germline ends is 9 bases. Library preparation was by PCR. The run used an Illumina HiSeq 2500. TCR libraries were prepared with molecular barcoding, using unique molecular identifiers to normalize TCRbeta repertoire quantification. TCRdb passed the public sequencing reads through fastp at Q25 and MiXCR, retaining productive beta sequences. Entries that share a CDR3 protein sequence are merged under the most common genes and DNA. This sample holds hundreds of thousands of distinct CDR3 sequences; roughly 16% were observed only once. Of the sample, approximately 38% falls within the top ten clones. To note about this clonotype: Its binding antigen is unknown. Base qualities are not provided; no much larger clone lies one nucleotide away.

Sample treatment or condition, as interpreted from the label and publication: allogeneic hematopoietic cell transplantation with graft depleted of TCRalphabeta T cells and CD19 B cells. Transplant recipients were children who received TCRalphabeta/CD19-depleted allogeneic hematopoietic cell grafts. The rearranged chain carries TRBV4-1 and TRBJ2-4, with the identity of the D gene unclear. The origin of this receptor is a male patient aged 2 to 10 who had a stem cell transplant for acute lymphoblastic leukemia, so the T cells may come from the graft donor. The starting material was PBMCs, mostly from graft donor cells, obtained 360 days after TCRalphabeta/CD19-depleted stem cell transplant. The CDR3 has the sequence CASSQDPGSNIQYF. The base sequence is TGCGCCAGCAGCCAAGATCCGGGTTCAAACATTCAGTACTTC.